The present T cell receptor beta chain was sequenced within a study of blood T cell repertoires in COVID-19. Study as a whole: Material from acute and convalescent COVID-19 was sourced from the United States, Italy and Spain. Sources were T cells, B-cell-depleted T cells, or PBMCs; the material itself was cDNA or gDNA.

Germline V CDR1 and CDR2: SGHRS, YFSETQ. This CDR3 is built from 20 residues. V lost 1 base, J lost 6 bases, and 28 bases lay in between. Sequencing used immunoSEQ multiplex PCR; TCRdb keeps in-frame clones, though not all of them. This sample yields some 380,000 clones, of which around 90% are seen a single time; 6.5% to 7% belongs to the top ten. The sequenced sample consisted of peripheral blood. This sequence joins TRBV5-1 and TRBJ2-2; perhaps TRBD1 as D (7 bases). This TCR derives from a man aged 18-30 years with active or convalescent COVID-19. CDR3 amino acids: CASSLRRTGPLYGGAGELFF. DNA for the CDR3: TGCGCCAGCAGCTTGAGACGGACAGGTCCCCTATACGGCGGGGCCGGGGAGCTGTTTTTT. Combining the CDR3 with reference TRBV5-1 and TRBJ2-2 gives the whole variable domain KAGVTQTPRYLIKTRGQQVTLSCSPISGHRSVSWYQQTPGQGLQFLFEYFSETQRNKGNFPGRFSGRQFSNSRSEMNVSTLELGDSALYLCASSLRRTGPLYGGAGELFFGEGSRLTVL.